This T cell receptor (beta chain) is from a study of blood T cells in healthy people across ages. Study at large: Every two T cells gave about one barcoded beta molecule via template switching.

With a J-beta primer mix and a sample-barcoded 5' primer, a second PCR ran roughly 6 to 11 cycles. The template-switch adaptor, which had 12 random nucleotides, put a tag on each cDNA molecule. TCRdb called the 5' RACE reads again in MiXCR, with one record for every CDR3 protein. The sample yields about 730,000 distinct CDR3 sequences, roughly 44% seen once. Germline CDR1 is SGHTA and CDR2 is FQGNSA. V lost 5 bases, J lost 6 bases, and 11 bases lay in between. CDR3 length: 13 residues. Regarding this clonotype: Its antigen is as yet unknown.

Findings of the study overall: One million T cells yielded diversity estimates that were considered underestimates.

The chain carries TRBV7-2 and TRBJ1-5; D is ambiguous. The sample taken for sequencing was blood. This clonotype originated in a woman aged 55-69 years in good health. CDR3 DNA: TGTGCCAGCAGCCCGGACGAGGCTCAGCCCCAGCATTTT. Its protein product is CASSPDEAQPQHF.